This TCR beta chain was recorded in a study of T-cell reconstitution after alpha-beta-depleted transplantation in children (dated by TCRdb to about 2016). Notes on the research overall: Using TCR repertoire profiling, the study quantitatively followed how T-cell immune reconstitution unfolded in children after TCRalphabeta/CD19-depleted allogeneic hematopoietic cell transplantation.

Remarks on this clonotype: Its binding antigen is unknown. No base quality information exists; no much larger clone differs at one position.

The paper as a whole reports these results and caveats: The high TCRbeta diversity at day 60 in some patients was ascribed to recipient T cells and intrathymic progenitors that had survived conditioning. The apparently early alphabetaT-cell count recovery about two months after transplant was reportedly dependent on only several hundred rapidly expanded clones derived from non-depleted graft cells. Hyperexpanded clone frequencies declined over subsequent months; after one year, T-cell counts and TCRbeta diversity were mostly attributed to newly produced T cells.

According to the germline V gene (reference sequence), CDR1 reads SEHNR and CDR2 reads FQNEAQ. The cysteine opens and the phenylalanine closes a CDR3 of 12 amino acids. Only CDR3 DNA remains: 36 bases, in frame from the first base. The V and J ends are trimmed by 1 base and 8 bases, leaving 8 bases between them. The library was built by means of PCR. Data came from an Illumina HiSeq 2500. To normalize quantification of the TCRbeta repertoire, the TCR libraries were built with molecular barcoding that relied on unique molecular identifiers. TCRdb's own reprocessing of the public reads used fastp at Q25 and MiXCR and kept productive beta chains. Rows with a matching CDR3 protein are joined into one entry that keeps the most common DNA and genes. The sample table shows 250,000 to 400,000 distinct CDR3 sequences, and over 20% are seen once. The ten top clones hold over 9.5% of the sample. The treatment or condition label, as the study defines it: allogeneic hematopoietic cell transplantation with graft depleted of TCRalphabeta T cells and CD19 B cells. The transplant recipients were children given TCRalphabeta/CD19-depleted allogeneic hematopoietic cell grafts.

The chain employs TRBV7-9 and TRBJ1-1; a weak D assignment points to TRBD1 (5 bases agree). This sequence was found in a male patient younger than 18 who had a stem cell transplant for acute lymphoblastic leukemia, so the T cells may come from the graft donor. Sequencing was performed on PBMCs, mostly from graft donor cells, taken 180 days after TCRalphabeta/CD19-depleted stem cell transplant. The CDR3 reads CASSLVDREAFF. At the DNA level, the sequence is TGTGCCAGCAGCTTAGTTGACAGAGAAGCTTTCTTT.